The 15 T cell receptor beta chains presented below share a single source sample, sequenced in a study of cytomegalovirus exposure and HLA in healthy donors. PCR was performed using 60 Vbeta and 13 Jbeta primers. Clones were read by immunoSEQ multiplex PCR, and TCRdb kept only the in-frame ones, dropping some. The top ten hold less than 4.5% of the sample, which has some 180,000 clones, 70% to 80% seen once. Sequences were obtained from PBMCs. The receptors shown here come from a woman aged 55-69 years in good health and CMV-seropositive.

The rearrangement joins TRBV7-6 to TRBJ2-2, with D possibly matching TRBD1 (5 bases). This CDR3 is built from 15 residues. Germline V gene lookup returns CDR1 SGHVS and CDR2 FNYEAQ. Trimming removed 0 bases from V and 7 bases from J, with 12 bases in between. The CDR3 DNA sequence: TGTGCCAGCAGCTTAGCCTCAGGGCGTTTCGGGGAGCTGTTTTTT. Encoded protein: CASSLASGRFGELFF.

The chain carries TRBV6-5 and TRBJ2-7; possible D gene TRBD1, 6 bases. This CDR3 is 13 amino acids long. V lost 6 bases, J lost 3 bases, and 12 bases lay in between. Germline-derived CDR1 and CDR2 are MNHEY and SVGAGI. CDR3 nucleotides: TGTGCCAGCAGCCGGGACACCTACTACGAGCAGTACTTC. Translated: CASSRDTYYEQYF.

J is TRBJ2-1 and V is TRBV5-1, with a possible D match to TRBD2 (6 bases). Germline lookup yields CDR1 SGHRS and CDR2 YFSETQ. This CDR3 is 19 amino acids long. Trimming removed 0 bases from V and 0 bases from J, with 19 bases in between. CDR3 bases: TGCGCCAGCAGCTTGGGTTCTCGGGCGGGATACAGCTCCTACAATGAGCAGTTCTTC. Translated: CASSLGSRAGYSSYNEQFF.

The rearrangement links TRBV5-1 to TRBJ2-1, with 8 nucleotides matching TRBD2. V gave up 5 bases and J gave up 6 bases; unmatched junction bases: 4. The CDR3 has 13 residues. Looked up from germline, CDR1 is SGHRS and CDR2 is YFSETQ. CDR3 amino acids: CASSRGGSNEQFF. In DNA form, the CDR3 reads TGCGCCAGCAGTCGCGGGGGGAGCAATGAGCAGTTCTTC.

V usage is TRBV2 and J usage is TRBJ1-5; D might be TRBD1 (6 bases). Trimming shortened V by 5 bases and J by 6 bases, and 26 bases separated the two germline ends. This CDR3 region has 18 residues. Looked up from germline, CDR1 is SNHLY and CDR2 is FYNNEI. The CDR3 nucleotides read TGTGCCAGCAGTCCTGCCACAGGGTTGTTTACGGTGGGTCAGCCCCAGCATTTT. This encodes CASSPATGLFTVGQPQHF.

This clone was picked up a small number of times. The chain joins TRBV9 to TRBJ2-7, with 9 bases lining up with TRBD2. Unmatched junction bases numbered 2, after V lost 0 bases and J lost 4 bases. The CDR3 has 14 amino acids. The germline CDR1 and CDR2 sequences are SGDLS and YYNGEE. For the CDR3, the DNA is TGTGCCAGCAGCGTAGTAGCGGGGGCGTACGAGCAGTACTTC. It translates to CASSVVAGAYEQYF.

This chain connects TRBV7-3 to TRBJ2-1; perhaps TRBD1 as D (5 bases). Trimming removed 7 bases from V and 2 bases from J, with 15 bases in between. Per the germline V gene, CDR1 is SGHTA and CDR2 is FQGTGA. The CDR3 covers 15 residues. The CDR3: CASTPVGAAYNEQFF. CDR3 nucleotide sequence: TGTGCCAGCACCCCAGTAGGGGCCGCCTACAATGAGCAGTTCTTC.

The V and J genes are TRBV19 and TRBJ2-6; 13 nucleotides match TRBD2. The length of the CDR3 is 18 residues. The trim removed 3 bases at V and 4 bases at J, leaving 6 bases unmatched. Germline CDR1 and CDR2: LNHDA and SQIVND (reference sequence). CDR3 amino acids: CASSIGLAGAAGANVLTF. DNA of the CDR3: TGTGCCAGTAGTATCGGACTAGCGGGAGCGGCGGGGGCCAACGTCCTGACTTTC. Complete variable domain (other parts from reference TRBV19 and TRBJ2-6): DGGITQSPKYLFRKEGQNVTLSCEQNLNHDAMYWYRQDPGQGLRLIYYSQIVNDFQKGDIAEGYSVSREKKESFPLTVTSAQKNPTAFYLCASSIGLAGAAGANVLTFGAGSRLTVL.

V and J are TRBV2 and TRBJ2-2, with 7 bases lining up with TRBD1. Germline V CDR1 and CDR2: SNHLY, FYNNEI. This CDR3 has 16 amino acids. Losses at the gene ends were 8 bases for V and 2 bases for J; bases not matched to a gene: 11. CDR3 in amino acids: CASCLLDRSNTGELFF. The CDR3 region has the DNA TGTGCCAGCTGCCTATTGGACAGGTCAAACACCGGGGAGCTGTTTTTT. Combining the CDR3 with reference TRBV2 and TRBJ2-2 gives the whole variable domain EPEVTQTPSHQVTQMGQEVILRCVPISNHLYFYWYRQILGQKVEFLVSFYNNEISEKSEIFDDQFSVERPDGSNFTLKIRSTKLEDSAMYFCASCLLDRSNTGELFFGEGSRLTVL.

The gene calls are TRBV5-6 and TRBJ2-1; 8 bases line up with TRBD1. Germline CDR1 reads SGHDT; CDR2 reads YYEEEE. Unmatched junction bases numbered 17, after V lost 0 bases and J lost 6 bases. The CDR3 length is 19 residues. CDR3 amino acids: CASSLASRGLVFSSNEQFF. CDR3 DNA sequence: TGTGCCAGCAGCTTGGCTAGCAGGGGGCTGGTTTTTAGCTCCAATGAGCAGTTCTTC. Complete variable domain (other parts from reference TRBV5-6 and TRBJ2-1): DAGVTQSPTHLIKTRGQQVTLRCSPKSGHDTVSWYQQALGQGPQFIFQYYEEEERQRGNFPDRFSGHQFPNYSSELNVNALLLGDSALYLCASSLASRGLVFSSNEQFFGPGTRLTVL.

The CDR3 coding sequence is TGTGCCTGGAGTGTAATGGCCAGGCCAAACACTGAAGCTTTCTTT. Translated: CAWSVMARPNTEAFF. The chain is built from TRBV30 and TRBJ1-1; D uncertain. The CDR3 spans 15 residues. The germline CDR1 and CDR2 sequences are GTSNPN and SVGIG (reference sequence). V gave up 0 bases and J gave up 2 bases, with 13 bases separating them.

CDR3 in amino acids: CASSEALAGGKGEQFF. As DNA, the CDR3 is TGTGCCAGCAGTGAAGCGCTGGCGGGGGGAAAAGGTGAGCAGTTCTTC. The chain employs TRBV2 and TRBJ2-1, with 8 nucleotides matching TRBD2. Germline V gene lookup returns CDR1 SNHLY and CDR2 FYNNEI. There are 16 residues in the CDR3. V gave up 0 bases and J gave up 9 bases; unmatched junction bases: 10. Complete variable domain (other parts from reference TRBV2 and TRBJ2-1): EPEVTQTPSHQVTQMGQEVILRCVPISNHLYFYWYRQILGQKVEFLVSFYNNEISEKSEIFDDQFSVERPDGSNFTLKIRSTKLEDSAMYFCASSEALAGGKGEQFFGPGTRLTVL.

The J gene is TRBJ2-7, the V gene TRBV6-6; 9 bases agree with TRBD1. CDR3 length: 15 amino acids. The junction had 3 bases not matched to a gene; V was cut back by 2 bases and J by 1 base. Per the germline V gene, CDR1 is MNHNY and CDR2 is SVGAGI (reference sequence). The CDR3 sequence: CASSYGTGLSYEQYF. The CDR3 DNA reads as TGTGCCAGCAGTTACGGGACAGGGTTATCCTACGAGCAGTACTTC.

The chain has TRBV2 and TRBJ2-7; the match to TRBD2 covers 12 bases. J lost 6 bases, V lost 3 bases, and 6 bases had no gene match. The CDR3 spans 15 residues. Germline V CDR1 and CDR2: SNHLY, FYNNEI. Here the CDR3 reads CASSDRLAGDGEQYF. The CDR3 region has the DNA TGTGCCAGCAGTGATCGACTAGCGGGAGACGGCGAGCAGTACTTC.

The chain combines TRBV30 with TRBJ1-1; D remains unclear. This CDR3 contains 13 residues. The V end lost 0 bases, the J end lost 6 bases, and 11 bases lay between the germline ends. The germline V gene has CDR1 GTSNPN and CDR2 SVGIG (reference sequence). CDR3 sequence: CAWSVDPGSEAFF. In nucleotides, the CDR3 is TGTGCCTGGAGTGTAGATCCCGGGTCTGAAGCTTTCTTT.